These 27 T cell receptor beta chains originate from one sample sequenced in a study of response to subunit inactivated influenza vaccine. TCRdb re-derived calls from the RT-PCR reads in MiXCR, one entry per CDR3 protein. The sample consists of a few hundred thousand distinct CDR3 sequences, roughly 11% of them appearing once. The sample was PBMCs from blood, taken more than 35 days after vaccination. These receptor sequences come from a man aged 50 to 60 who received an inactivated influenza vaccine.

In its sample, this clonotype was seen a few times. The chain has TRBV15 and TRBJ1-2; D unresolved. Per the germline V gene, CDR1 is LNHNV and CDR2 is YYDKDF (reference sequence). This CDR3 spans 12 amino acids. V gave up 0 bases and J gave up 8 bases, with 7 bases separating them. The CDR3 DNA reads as TGTGCCACCAGCAGAGATCGAGGCGGCTACACCTTC. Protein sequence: CATSRDRGGYTF.

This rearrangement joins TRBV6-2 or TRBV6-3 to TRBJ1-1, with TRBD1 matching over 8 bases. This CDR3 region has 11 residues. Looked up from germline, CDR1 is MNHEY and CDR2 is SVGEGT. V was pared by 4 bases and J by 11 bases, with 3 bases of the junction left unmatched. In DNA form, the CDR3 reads TGTGCCAGCAGTTCGACAGGGGATGCTTTCTTT. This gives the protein CASSSTGDAFF.

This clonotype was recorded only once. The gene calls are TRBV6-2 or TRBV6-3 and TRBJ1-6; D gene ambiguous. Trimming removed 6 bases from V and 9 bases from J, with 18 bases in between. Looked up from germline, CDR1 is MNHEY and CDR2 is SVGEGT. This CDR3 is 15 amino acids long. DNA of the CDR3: TGTGCCAGCAGATCGTCCGGACTTTGGCGTTCACCCCTCCACTTT. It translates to CASRSSGLWRSPLHF.

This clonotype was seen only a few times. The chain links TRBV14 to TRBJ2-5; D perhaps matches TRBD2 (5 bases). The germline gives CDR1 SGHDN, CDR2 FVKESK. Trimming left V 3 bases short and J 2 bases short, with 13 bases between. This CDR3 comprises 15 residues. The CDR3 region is CASSQRAANQETQYF. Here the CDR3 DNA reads TGTGCCAGCAGCCAGAGGGCGGCAAATCAAGAGACCCAGTACTTC.

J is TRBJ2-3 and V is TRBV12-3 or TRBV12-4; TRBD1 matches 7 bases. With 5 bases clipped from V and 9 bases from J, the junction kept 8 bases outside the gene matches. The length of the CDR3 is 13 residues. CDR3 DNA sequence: TGTGCCAGCAGTACCCGCAGGGGGTCGACGCAGTATTTT. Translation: CASSTRRGSTQYF.

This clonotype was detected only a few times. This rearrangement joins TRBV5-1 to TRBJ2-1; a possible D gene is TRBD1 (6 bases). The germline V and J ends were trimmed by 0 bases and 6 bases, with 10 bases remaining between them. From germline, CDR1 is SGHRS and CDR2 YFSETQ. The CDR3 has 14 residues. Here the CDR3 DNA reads TGCGCCAGCAGCTTGGTACAGGGAATCAATGAGCAGTTCTTC. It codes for CASSLVQGINEQFF.

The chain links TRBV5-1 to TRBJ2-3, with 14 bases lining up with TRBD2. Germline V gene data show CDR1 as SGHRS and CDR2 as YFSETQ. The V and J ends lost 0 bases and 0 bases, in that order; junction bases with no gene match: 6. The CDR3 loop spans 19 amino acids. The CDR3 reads CASSLGVTSGGGSTDTQYF. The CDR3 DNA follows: TGCGCCAGCAGCTTGGGTGTGACTAGCGGGGGGGGGAGCACAGATACGCAGTATTTT.

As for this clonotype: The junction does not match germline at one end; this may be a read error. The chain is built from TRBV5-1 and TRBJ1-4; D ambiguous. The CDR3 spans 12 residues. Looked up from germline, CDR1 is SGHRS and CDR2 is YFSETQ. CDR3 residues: CTSSRTGEKLFF. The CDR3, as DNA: TGCACCAGCAGCCGGACCGGTGAAAAACTGTTTTTT.

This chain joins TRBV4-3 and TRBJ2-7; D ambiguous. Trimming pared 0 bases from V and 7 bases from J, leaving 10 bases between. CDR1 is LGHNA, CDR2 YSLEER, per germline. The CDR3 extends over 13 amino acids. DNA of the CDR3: TGCGCCAGCAGCCAAGACCGGAGATTGGAGCAGTACTTC. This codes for CASSQDRRLEQYF.

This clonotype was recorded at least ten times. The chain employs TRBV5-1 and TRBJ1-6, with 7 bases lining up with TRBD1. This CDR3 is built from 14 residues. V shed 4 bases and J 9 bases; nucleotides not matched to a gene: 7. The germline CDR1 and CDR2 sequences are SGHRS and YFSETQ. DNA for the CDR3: TGCGCCAGCAGCGACAGGGTCCCTGGTTCACCCCTCCACTTT. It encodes CASSDRVPGSPLHF.

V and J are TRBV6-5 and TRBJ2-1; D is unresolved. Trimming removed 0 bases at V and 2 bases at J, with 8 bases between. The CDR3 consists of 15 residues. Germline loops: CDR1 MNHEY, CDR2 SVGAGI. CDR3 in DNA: TGTGCCAGCAGTTACTCGACGGGCCCCTACAATGAGCAGTTCTTC. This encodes CASSYSTGPYNEQFF.

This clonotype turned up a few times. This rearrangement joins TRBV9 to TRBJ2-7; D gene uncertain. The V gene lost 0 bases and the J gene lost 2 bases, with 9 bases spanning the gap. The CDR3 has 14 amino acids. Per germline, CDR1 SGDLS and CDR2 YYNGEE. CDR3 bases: TGTGCCAGCAGCGTAGGTCAGGAGACCTACGAGCAGTACTTC. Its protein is CASSVGQETYEQYF.

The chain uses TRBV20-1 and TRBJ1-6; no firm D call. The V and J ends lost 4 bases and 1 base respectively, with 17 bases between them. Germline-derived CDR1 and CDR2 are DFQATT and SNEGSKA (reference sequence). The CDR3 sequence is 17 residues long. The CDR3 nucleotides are TGCAGTGCTAAAGGACGGGGTGCAAAATCCTATAATTCACCCCTCCACTTT. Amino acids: CSAKGRGAKSYNSPLHF.

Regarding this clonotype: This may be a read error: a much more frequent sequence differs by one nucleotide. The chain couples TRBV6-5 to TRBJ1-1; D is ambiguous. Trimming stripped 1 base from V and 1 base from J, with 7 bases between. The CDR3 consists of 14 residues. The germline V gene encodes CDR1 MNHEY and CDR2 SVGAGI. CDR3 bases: TGTGCCAGCAGTTACTTGTCGGGGAACACTGAAGCTTTCTTT. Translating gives CASSYLSGNTEAFF.

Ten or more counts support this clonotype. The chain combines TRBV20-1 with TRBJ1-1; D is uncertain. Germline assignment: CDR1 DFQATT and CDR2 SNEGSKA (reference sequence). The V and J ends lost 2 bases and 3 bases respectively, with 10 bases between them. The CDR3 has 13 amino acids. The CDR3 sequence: CSARPDVHTEAFF. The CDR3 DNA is TGCAGTGCTAGACCCGACGTACACACTGAAGCTTTCTTT.

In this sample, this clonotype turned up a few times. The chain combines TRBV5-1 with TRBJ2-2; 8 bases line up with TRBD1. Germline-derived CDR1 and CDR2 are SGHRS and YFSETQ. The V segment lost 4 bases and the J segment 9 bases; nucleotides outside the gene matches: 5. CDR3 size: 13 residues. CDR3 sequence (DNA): TGCGCCAGCAGCACAGGGGGTACAAGGGAGCTGTTTTTT. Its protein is CASSTGGTRELFF.

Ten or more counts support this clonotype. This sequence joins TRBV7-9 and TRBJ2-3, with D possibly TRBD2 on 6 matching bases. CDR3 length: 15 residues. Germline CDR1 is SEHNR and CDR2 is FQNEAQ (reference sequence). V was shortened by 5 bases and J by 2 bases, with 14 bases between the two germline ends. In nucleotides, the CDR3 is TGTGCCAGCAGCCCGGATTGGGGGGACACAGATACGCAGTATTTT. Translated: CASSPDWGDTDTQYF.

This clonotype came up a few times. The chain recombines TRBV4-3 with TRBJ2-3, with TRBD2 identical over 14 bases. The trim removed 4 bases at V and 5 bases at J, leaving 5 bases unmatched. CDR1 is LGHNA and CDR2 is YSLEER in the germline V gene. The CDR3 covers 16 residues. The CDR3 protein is CASSPGLAGGGDTQYF. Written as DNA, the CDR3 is TGCGCCAGCAGCCCCGGACTAGCGGGGGGTGGAGATACGCAGTATTTT.

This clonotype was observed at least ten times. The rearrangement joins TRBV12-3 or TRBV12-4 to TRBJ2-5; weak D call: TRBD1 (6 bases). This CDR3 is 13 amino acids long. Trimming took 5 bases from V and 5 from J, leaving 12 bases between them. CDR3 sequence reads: CASSHREGETQYF. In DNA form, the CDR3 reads TGTGCCAGCAGTCACAGGGAAGGGGAGACCCAGTACTTC.

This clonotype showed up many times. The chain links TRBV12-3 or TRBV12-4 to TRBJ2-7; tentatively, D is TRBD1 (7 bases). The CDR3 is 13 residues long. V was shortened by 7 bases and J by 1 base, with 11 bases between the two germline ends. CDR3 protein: CASTQGGSYEQYF. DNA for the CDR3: TGTGCCAGCACCCAGGGGGGTTCCTACGAGCAGTACTTC.

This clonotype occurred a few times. The CDR3 nucleotides are TGTGCCAGCAGCTTGGGAACAGGGCGGAAACTGTTTTTT. The encoded protein is CASSLGTGRKLFF. V is TRBV5-6 and J is TRBJ1-4, with D perhaps matching TRBD1 (6 bases). V lost 0 bases to trimming and J lost 11 bases, with 11 bases between them. Germline V gene data show CDR1 as SGHDT and CDR2 as YYEEEE. CDR3 length: 13 residues. Looking up the rest from reference TRBV5-6 and TRBJ1-4 gives the full variable domain: DAGVTQSPTHLIKTRGQQVTLRCSPKSGHDTVSWYQQALGQGPQFIFQYYEEEERQRGNFPDRFSGHQFPNYSSELNVNALLLGDSALYLCASSLGTGRKLFFGSGTQLSVL.

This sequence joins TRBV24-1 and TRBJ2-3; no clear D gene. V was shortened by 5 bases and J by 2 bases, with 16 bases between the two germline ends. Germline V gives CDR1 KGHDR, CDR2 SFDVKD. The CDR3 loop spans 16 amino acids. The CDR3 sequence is CATSVGAAPSTDTQYF. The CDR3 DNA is TGTGCCACCAGTGTAGGTGCAGCTCCTTCCACAGATACGCAGTATTTT.

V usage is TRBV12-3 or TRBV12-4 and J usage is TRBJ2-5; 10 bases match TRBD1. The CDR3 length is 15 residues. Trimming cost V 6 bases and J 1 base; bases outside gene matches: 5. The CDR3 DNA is TGTGCCAGCAGCCCGGGACAGGGGCCCCAAGAGACCCAGTACTTC. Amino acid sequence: CASSPGQGPQETQYF.

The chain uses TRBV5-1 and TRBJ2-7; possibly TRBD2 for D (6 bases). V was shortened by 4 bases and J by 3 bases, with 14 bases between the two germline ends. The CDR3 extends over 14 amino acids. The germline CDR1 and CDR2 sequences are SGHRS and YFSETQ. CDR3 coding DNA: TGCGCCAGCAGCCCTCGTGGAGGGAACTACGAGCAGTACTTC. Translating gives CASSPRGGNYEQYF.

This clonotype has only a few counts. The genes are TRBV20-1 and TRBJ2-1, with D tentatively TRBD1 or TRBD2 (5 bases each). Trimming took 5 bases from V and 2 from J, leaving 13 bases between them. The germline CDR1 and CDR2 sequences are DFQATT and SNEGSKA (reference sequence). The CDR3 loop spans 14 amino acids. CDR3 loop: CSASGGDTYNEQFF. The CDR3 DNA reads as TGCAGTGCTTCTGGGGGAGATACCTACAATGAGCAGTTCTTC.

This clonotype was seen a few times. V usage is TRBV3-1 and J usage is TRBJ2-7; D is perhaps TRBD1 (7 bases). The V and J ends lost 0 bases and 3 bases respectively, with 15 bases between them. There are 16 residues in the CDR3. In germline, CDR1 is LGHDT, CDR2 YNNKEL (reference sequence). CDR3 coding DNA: TGTGCCAGCAGCCAAGATCCCGCAGGGGGGATCTACGAGCAGTACTTC. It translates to CASSQDPAGGIYEQYF.

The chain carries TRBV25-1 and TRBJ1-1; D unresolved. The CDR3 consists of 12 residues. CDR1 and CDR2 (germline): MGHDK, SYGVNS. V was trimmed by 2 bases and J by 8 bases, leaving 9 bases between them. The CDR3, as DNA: TGTGCCAGCAGTGAAGTGGGTAGGGAAGCTTTCTTT. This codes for CASSEVGREAFF.